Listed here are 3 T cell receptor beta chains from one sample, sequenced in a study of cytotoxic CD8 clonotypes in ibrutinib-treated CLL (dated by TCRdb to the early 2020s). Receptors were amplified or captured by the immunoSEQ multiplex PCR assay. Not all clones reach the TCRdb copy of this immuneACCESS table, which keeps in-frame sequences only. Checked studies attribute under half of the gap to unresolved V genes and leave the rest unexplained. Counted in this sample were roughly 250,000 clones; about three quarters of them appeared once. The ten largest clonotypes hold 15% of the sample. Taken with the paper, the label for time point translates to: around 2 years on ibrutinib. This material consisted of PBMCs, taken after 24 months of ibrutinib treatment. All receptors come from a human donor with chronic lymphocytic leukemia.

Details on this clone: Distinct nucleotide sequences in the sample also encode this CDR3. The chain's CDR3 is CASSSRTGNTEAFF. Here the CDR3 DNA reads TGTGCCAGCAGTTCCCGAACAGGGAACACTGAAGCTTTCTTT. The chain joins TRBV6-5 to TRBJ1-1; TRBD1 is a possible D gene (5 bases). Trimming pared 4 bases from V and 1 base from J, leaving 10 bases between. Germline V gives CDR1 MNHEY, CDR2 SVGAGI. This CDR3 contains 14 residues.

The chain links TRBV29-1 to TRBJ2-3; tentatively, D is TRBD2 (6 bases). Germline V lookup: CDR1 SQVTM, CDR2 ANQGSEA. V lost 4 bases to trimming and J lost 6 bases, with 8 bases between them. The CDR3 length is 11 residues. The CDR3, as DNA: TGCAGCGTTGTGGGGAGGGATACGCAGTATTTT. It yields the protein CSVVGRDTQYF.

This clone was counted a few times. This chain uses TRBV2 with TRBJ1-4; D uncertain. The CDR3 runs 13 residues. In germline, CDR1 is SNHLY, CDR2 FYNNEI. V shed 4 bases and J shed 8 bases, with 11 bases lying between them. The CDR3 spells CASSVGATEKLFF. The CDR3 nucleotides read TGTGCCAGCAGTGTAGGAGCGACCGAAAAACTGTTTTTT. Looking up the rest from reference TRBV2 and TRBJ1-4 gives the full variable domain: EPEVTQTPSHQVTQMGQEVILRCVPISNHLYFYWYRQILGQKVEFLVSFYNNEISEKSEIFDDQFSVERPDGSNFTLKIRSTKLEDSAMYFCASSVGATEKLFFGSGTQLSVL.